Presented here are 9 T cell receptor beta chains from one specimen sequenced in a study of CD8 T cells in ankylosing spondylitis. General observations from the study: A motif in TCR beta, a set of under 10 highly homologous variants, appeared characteristic of ankylosing spondylitis blood.

MiXCR was run by TCRdb on the 5' RACE reads, yielding one entry per CDR3 protein. The sample lists about 220,000 distinct CDR3 sequences; 6% to 8% were seen once. Their target antigens are unknown. Sequencing was carried out using blood, either unsorted or a sorted T cell fraction (not recorded which). Source of these receptors: a male donor with ankylosing spondylitis.

Ten or more counts support this clonotype. This chain links TRBV7-9 with TRBJ2-5, with 8 bases aligning to TRBD1. Germline V lookup: CDR1 SEHNR, CDR2 FQNEAQ (reference sequence). Germline trimming cut 6 bases from V and 0 bases from J; bases unmatched to any gene: 6. The CDR3 has 15 residues. The CDR3 DNA reads TGTGCCAGCAGTGACAGGGGAATCCACCAAGAGACCCAGTACTTC. It yields the protein CASSDRGIHQETQYF.

This clonotype was observed a few times. The V gene is TRBV4-2, the J gene TRBJ2-3; tentatively, D is TRBD2 (5 bases). Germline loops: CDR1 LGHNA, CDR2 YNFKEQ. The CDR3 loop spans 17 amino acids. The V end lost 4 bases, the J end lost 0 bases, and 17 bases lay between the germline ends. CDR3: CASSPSVAGPSTDTQYF. In nucleotides, the CDR3 is TGTGCCAGCAGCCCGTCGGTGGCGGGCCCTAGCACAGATACGCAGTATTTT.

This clonotype was seen ten or more times. The chain is built from TRBV20-1 and TRBJ1-5, with a weak D call TRBD1 (5 bases). CDR3 size: 13 residues. Germline values: CDR1 DFQATT, CDR2 SNEGSKA (reference sequence). The CDR3 DNA reads TGCAGCACCGGGACCTGGGGATATCAGCCCCAGCATTTT. Its protein product is CSTGTWGYQPQHF.

This clonotype was observed a handful of times. The chain has TRBV27 and TRBJ1-5, with D possibly TRBD1 on 5 matching bases. Germline lookup yields CDR1 MNHEY and CDR2 SMNVEV (reference sequence). Trimming left V 0 bases short and J 4 bases short, with 10 bases between. The CDR3 runs 15 residues. Written as DNA, the CDR3 is TGTGCCAGCAGTTTATCCCCGACAGTTAATCAGCCCCAGCATTTT. Protein product: CASSLSPTVNQPQHF.

This clonotype occurred many times. The chain has TRBV6-5 and TRBJ2-3; tentative D call: TRBD2 (6 bases). Trimming shortened V by 2 bases and J by 1 base, and 10 bases separated the two germline ends. Germline CDR1 is MNHEY and CDR2 is SVGAGI. The CDR3 length is 15 residues. The CDR3 DNA follows: TGTGCCAGCAGTTACGGAGGGGTGGGCACAGATACGCAGTATTTT. It yields the protein CASSYGGVGTDTQYF.

The genes are TRBV15 and TRBJ2-3, with D unclear. The CDR3 loop spans 16 amino acids. V was clipped by 0 bases and J by 5 bases, with 15 bases between them. Germline V lookup: CDR1 LNHNV, CDR2 YYDKDF (reference sequence). Written as DNA, the CDR3 is TGTGCCACCAGCAGAGATCCAAGAACCGGCAGAGATACGCAGTATTTT. This codes for CATSRDPRTGRDTQYF.

This clonotype was detected ten times or more. CDR3 DNA: TGTGCCAGCAGCTTAGCGCTAGGGTTCTACGAGCAGTACTTC. This codes for CASSLALGFYEQYF. This sequence joins TRBV7-9 and TRBJ2-7; D unclear. V dropped 0 bases and J dropped 3 bases, with 9 bases sitting between them. Germline V gene lookup returns CDR1 SEHNR and CDR2 FQNEAQ (reference sequence). CDR3 length: 14 residues. The whole variable domain, remainder taken from reference TRBV7-9 and TRBJ2-7, is DTGVSQNPRHKITKRGQNVTFRCDPISEHNRLYWYRQTLGQGPEFLTYFQNEAQLEKSRLLSDRFSAERPKGSFSTLEIQRTEQGDSAMYLCASSLALGFYEQYFGPGTRLTVT.

This clonotype turned up a few times. This chain connects TRBV20-1 to TRBJ2-3; the match to TRBD2 covers 7 bases. CDR3 size: 11 residues. V was clipped by 6 bases and J by 5 bases; unmatched bases: 2. CDR1 and CDR2 from the germline V gene are DFQATT and SNEGSKA (reference sequence). CDR3 nucleotides: TGCAGTGCGTGGGAGGGAGATACGCAGTATTTT. Translation: CSAWEGDTQYF.

Only a few counts were recorded for this clonotype. The genes are TRBV7-6 and TRBJ2-5, with 7 nucleotides matching TRBD1. Germline V lookup: CDR1 SGHVS, CDR2 FNYEAQ. The CDR3 is 14 amino acids. The V segment lost 5 bases and the J segment 0 bases; nucleotides outside the gene matches: 3. The CDR3 region has the DNA TGTGCCAGCAGCCGCAGGGGGTACCAAGAGACCCAGTACTTC. It codes for CASSRRGYQETQYF.